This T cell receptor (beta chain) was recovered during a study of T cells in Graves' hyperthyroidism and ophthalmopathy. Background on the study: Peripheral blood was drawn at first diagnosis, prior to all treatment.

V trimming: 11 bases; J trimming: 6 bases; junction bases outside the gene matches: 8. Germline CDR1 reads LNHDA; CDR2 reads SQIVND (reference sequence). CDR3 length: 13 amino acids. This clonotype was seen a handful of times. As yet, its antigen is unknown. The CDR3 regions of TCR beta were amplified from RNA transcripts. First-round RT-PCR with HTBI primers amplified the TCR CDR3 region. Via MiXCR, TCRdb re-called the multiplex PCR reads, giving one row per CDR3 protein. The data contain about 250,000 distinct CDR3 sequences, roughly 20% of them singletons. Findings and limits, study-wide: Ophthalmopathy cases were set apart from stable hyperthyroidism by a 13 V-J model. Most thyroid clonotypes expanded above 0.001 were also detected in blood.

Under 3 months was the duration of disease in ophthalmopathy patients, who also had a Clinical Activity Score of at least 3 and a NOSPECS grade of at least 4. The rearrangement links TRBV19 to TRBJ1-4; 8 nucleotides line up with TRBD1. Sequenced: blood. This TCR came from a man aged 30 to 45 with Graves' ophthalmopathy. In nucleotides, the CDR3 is TGTGCCGCCAGGGAGACAGGGGATGAAAAACTGTTTTTT. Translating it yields CAARETGDEKLFF.